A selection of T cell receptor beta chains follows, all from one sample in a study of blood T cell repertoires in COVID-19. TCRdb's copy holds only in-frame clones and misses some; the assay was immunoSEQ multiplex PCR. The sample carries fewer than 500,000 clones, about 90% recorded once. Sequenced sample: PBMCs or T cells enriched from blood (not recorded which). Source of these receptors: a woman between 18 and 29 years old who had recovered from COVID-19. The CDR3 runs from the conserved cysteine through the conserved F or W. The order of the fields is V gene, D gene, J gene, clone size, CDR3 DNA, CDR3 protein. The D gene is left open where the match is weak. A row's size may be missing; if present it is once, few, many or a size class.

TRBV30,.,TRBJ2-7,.,TGTGCCTGCCAACGGGACTCCTACGAGCAGTACTTC,CACQRDSYEQYF
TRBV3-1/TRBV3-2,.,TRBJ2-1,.,TGTGCCAGCAGCCAGCGGGGTGAGCAGTTCTTC,CASSQRGEQFF
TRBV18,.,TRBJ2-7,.,TGTGCCAGCTCACCATCGCAGGCGACCTACGAGCAGTACTTC,CASSPSQATYEQYF
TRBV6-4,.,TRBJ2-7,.,TGTGCCAGCAGTTATTTTCCCTCCTACGAGCAGTACTTC,CASSYFPSYEQYF
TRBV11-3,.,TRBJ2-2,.,TGTGCCAGCAGCCACTCTGGGCTAGCCGATTGGGACACCGGGGAGCTGTTTTTT,CASSHSGLADWDTGELFF
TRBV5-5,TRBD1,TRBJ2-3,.,TGTGCCAGCAGGTTTTCCCTGGGGACAGCTAGCACAGATACGCAGTATTTT,CASRFSLGTASTDTQYF
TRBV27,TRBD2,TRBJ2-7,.,TGTGCCAGCAGTCGGGGGACTAGCGGGGGGTCGCTCTCCTACGAGCAGTACTTC,CASSRGTSGGSLSYEQYF
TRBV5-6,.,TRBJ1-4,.,TGTGCCAGCAGCCATAGGGAGGCTAATGAAAAACTGTTTTTT,CASSHREANEKLFF
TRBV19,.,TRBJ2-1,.,TGTGCCAGTAGTGACCCCTCACGGAGCTCCTACAATGAGCAGTTCTTC,CASSDPSRSSYNEQFF
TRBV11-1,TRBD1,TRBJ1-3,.,TGTGCCAGCAGCCAAGGCCGGGACAGGGCCCCGGCCACCATATATTTT,CASSQGRDRAPATIYF
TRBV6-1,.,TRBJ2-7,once,TGTGCCAGCAGTGAAAGTGTATTGGAGCTGCAGTACTTC,CASSESVLELQYF
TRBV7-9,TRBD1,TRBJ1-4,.,TGTGCCAGCAGCTTAGTGACAGGGGGGAATGAAAAACTGTTTTTT,CASSLVTGGNEKLFF
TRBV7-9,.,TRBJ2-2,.,TGTGCCAGCTTAAAAACTGGTACAGGAACTACCGGGGAGCTGTTTTTT,CASLKTGTGTTGELFF
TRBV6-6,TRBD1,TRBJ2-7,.,TGTGCCAGCAGCGGGACAGGGGAATTTCAGGGCGAGCAGTACTTC,CASSGTGEFQGEQYF
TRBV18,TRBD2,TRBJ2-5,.,TGTGCCAGCTCACCGGGACTAGCTCAAGAGACCCAGTACTTC,CASSPGLAQETQYF
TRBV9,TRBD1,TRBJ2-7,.,TGTGCCAGCAGCCCGGGCGGACAGGGGTCCTACGAGCAGTACTTC,CASSPGGQGSYEQYF
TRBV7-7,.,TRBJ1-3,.,TGTGCTAGCAGCCCCGGACAGCGAGGGTCTGGAAACACCATATATTTT,CASSPGQRGSGNTIYF
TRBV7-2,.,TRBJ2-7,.,TGTGCCAGCAGCTTGAGCCAGGGTATCCGAGAGCAGTACTTC,CASSLSQGIREQYF
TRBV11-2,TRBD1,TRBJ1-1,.,TGTGCCAGCAGCTCCCGGGACAGGGTGCTCGAAGCTTTCTTT,CASSSRDRVLEAFF
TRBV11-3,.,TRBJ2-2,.,TGTGCCAGCAGTCAAATGGCCAGGGGAGCTGCCGGGGAGCTGTTTTTT,CASSQMARGAAGELFF
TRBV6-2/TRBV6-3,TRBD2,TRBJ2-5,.,TGTGCCAGCAGTTACGGATCTAGCGGGGGAGAGACCCAGTACTTC,CASSYGSSGGETQYF
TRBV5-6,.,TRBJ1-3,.,TGTGCCAGCAGCTTGTTGGCAGGAACCTCTGGAAACACCATATATTTT,CASSLLAGTSGNTIYF
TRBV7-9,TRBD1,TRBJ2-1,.,TGTGCCAGCAGCTTAGGACAGGGAAGCTCCTACAATGAGCAGTTCTTC,CASSLGQGSSYNEQFF
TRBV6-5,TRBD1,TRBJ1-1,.,TGTGCCAGCAGTTTATACAGGGGAAGGCGGGAGGCTGAAGCTTTCTTT,CASSLYRGRREAEAFF
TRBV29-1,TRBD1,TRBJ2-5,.,TGCAGCGCTCGGACAGGGAAAGAGACCCAGTACTTC,CSARTGKETQYF
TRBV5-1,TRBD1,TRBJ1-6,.,TGCGCCAGCAGCCTTAGACAGGGCTCAGCTGATAATTCACCCCTCCACTTT,CASSLRQGSADNSPLHF
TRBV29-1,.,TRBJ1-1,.,TGCAGCGGAGACATGAACACTGAAGCTTTCTTT,CSGDMNTEAFF
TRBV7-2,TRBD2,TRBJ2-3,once,TGTGCCAGCGCTAAGTGGGGGACTAGCGCGGCAGATACGCAGTATTTT,CASAKWGTSAADTQYF
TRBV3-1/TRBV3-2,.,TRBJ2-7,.,TGTGCCAGCAGCCAAGCGAGGAGCTACGAGCAGTACTTC,CASSQARSYEQYF
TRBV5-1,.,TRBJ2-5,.,TGCGCCAGCAGCTTGTTCCAGGATTCGGAGACCCAGTACTTC,CASSLFQDSETQYF
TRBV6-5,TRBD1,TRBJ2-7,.,TGTGCCAGCAGCCGGGGACAGCTCTACGAGCAGTACTTC,CASSRGQLYEQYF